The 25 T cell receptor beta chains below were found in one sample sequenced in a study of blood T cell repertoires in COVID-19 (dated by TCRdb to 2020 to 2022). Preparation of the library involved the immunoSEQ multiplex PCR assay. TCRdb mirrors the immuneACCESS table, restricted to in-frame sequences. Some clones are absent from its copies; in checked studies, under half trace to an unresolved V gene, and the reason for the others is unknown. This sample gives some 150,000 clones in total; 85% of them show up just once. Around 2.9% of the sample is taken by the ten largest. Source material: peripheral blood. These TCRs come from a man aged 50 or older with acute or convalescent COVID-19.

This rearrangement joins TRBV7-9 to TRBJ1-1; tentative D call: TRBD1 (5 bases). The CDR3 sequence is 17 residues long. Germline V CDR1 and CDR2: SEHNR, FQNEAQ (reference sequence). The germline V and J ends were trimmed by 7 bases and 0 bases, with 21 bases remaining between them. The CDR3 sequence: CASIPRAQGVLNTEAFF. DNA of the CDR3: TGTGCCAGCATCCCCAGGGCCCAGGGTGTATTGAACACTGAAGCTTTCTTT. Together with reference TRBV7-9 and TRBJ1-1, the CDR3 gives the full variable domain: DTGVSQNPRHKITKRGQNVTFRCDPISEHNRLYWYRQTLGQGPEFLTYFQNEAQLEKSRLLSDRFSAERPKGSFSTLEIQRTEQGDSAMYLCASIPRAQGVLNTEAFFGQGTRLTVV.

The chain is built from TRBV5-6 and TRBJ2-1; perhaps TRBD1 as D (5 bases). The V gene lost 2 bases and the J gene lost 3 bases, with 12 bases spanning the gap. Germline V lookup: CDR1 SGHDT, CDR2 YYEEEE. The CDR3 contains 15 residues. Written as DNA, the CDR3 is TGTGCCAGCAGCTTTGGGCAGGGCAACTACAATGAGCAGTTCTTC. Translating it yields CASSFGQGNYNEQFF.

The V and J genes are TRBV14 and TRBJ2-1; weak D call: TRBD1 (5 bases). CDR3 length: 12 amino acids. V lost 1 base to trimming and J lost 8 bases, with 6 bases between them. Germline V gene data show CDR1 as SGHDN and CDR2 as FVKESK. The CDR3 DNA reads TGTGCCAGCAGCCAAGCAGGGCATGAGCAGTTCTTC. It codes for CASSQAGHEQFF.

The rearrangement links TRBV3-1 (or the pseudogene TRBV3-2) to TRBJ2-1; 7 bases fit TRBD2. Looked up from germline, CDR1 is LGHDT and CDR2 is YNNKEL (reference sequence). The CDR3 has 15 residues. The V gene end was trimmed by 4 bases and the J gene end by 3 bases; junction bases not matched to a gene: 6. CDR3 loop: CASSPKLANYNEQFF. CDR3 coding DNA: TGTGCCAGCAGCCCGAAACTAGCGAACTACAATGAGCAGTTCTTC.

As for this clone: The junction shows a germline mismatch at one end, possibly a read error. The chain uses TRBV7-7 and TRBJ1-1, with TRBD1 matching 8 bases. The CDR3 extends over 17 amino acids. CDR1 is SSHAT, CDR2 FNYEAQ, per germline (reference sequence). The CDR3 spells CASILRSGGKMDARAFF. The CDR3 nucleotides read TGTGCTAGCATTTTACGGTCAGGGGGCAAAATGGACGCGAGGGCTTTCTTT.

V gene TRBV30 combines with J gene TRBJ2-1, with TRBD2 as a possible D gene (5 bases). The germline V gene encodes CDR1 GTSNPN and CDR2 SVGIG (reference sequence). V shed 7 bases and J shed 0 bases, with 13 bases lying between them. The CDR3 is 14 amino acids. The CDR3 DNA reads TGTGCCTTCCCGCAAGAGGGCTCCTACAATGAGCAGTTCTTC. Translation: CAFPQEGSYNEQFF.

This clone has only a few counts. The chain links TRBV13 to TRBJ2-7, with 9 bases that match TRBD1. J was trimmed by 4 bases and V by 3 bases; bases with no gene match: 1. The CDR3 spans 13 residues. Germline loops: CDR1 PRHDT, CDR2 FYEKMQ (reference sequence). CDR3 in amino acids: CASSFDRGYEQYF. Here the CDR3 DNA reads TGTGCCAGCAGCTTCGACAGGGGGTACGAGCAGTACTTC. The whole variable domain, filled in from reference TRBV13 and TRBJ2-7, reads AAGVIQSPRHLIKEKRETATLKCYPIPRHDTVYWYQQGPGQDPQFLISFYEKMQSDKGSIPDRFSAQQFSDYHSELNMSSLELGDSALYFCASSFDRGYEQYFGPGTRLTVT.

The CDR3 spells CASSRPGSTNEKLFF. CDR3 nucleotide sequence: TGTGCCAGCAGCCGACCGGGTTCAACTAATGAAAAACTGTTTTTT. The rearrangement joins TRBV5-5 to TRBJ1-4; D is undetermined. V lost 4 bases and J 0 bases, leaving 10 bases between the germline ends. The CDR3 is 15 amino acids. Germline CDR1 is SGHKS and CDR2 is YYEKEE (reference sequence).

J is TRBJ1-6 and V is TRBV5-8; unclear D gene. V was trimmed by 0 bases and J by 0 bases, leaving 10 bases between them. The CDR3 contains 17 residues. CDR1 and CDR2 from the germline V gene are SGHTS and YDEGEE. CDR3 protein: CASSLESGSSYNSPLHF. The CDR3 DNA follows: TGTGCCAGCAGCTTGGAGAGTGGGAGCTCCTATAATTCACCCCTCCACTTT.

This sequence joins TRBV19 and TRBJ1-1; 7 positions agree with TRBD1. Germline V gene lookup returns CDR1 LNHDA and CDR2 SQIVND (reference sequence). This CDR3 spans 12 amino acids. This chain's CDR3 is CAARGRTGLAFF. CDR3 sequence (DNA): TGTGCGGCGAGAGGGCGGACAGGTCTAGCTTTCTTT.

This CDR3 is CASSIQGAGGYTF. In DNA form, the CDR3 reads TGTGCCAGTAGTATCCAGGGGGCTGGCGGCTACACCTTC. The chain uses TRBV19 and TRBJ1-2, with 8 bases matching TRBD1. Germline trimming cut 3 bases from V and 8 bases from J; bases unmatched to any gene: 5. Germline V gene lookup returns CDR1 LNHDA and CDR2 SQIVND (reference sequence). The CDR3 runs 13 residues. Complete variable domain (other parts from reference TRBV19 and TRBJ1-2): DGGITQSPKYLFRKEGQNVTLSCEQNLNHDAMYWYRQDPGQGLRLIYYSQIVNDFQKGDIAEGYSVSREKKESFPLTVTSAQKNPTAFYLCASSIQGAGGYTFGSGTRLTVV.

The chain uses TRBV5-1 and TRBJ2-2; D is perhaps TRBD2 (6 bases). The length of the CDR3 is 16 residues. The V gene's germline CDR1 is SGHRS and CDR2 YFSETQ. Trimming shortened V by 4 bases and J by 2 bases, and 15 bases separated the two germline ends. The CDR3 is CASSLQVSGNTGELFF. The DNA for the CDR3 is TGCGCCAGCAGCCTCCAGGTTAGCGGAAACACCGGGGAGCTGTTTTTT.

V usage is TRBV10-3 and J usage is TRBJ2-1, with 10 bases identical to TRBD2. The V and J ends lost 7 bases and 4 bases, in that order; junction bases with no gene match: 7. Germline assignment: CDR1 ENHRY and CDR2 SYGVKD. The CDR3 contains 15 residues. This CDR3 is CAINRAGGQYNEQFF. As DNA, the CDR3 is TGTGCCATCAATCGAGCGGGAGGGCAATACAATGAGCAGTTCTTC.

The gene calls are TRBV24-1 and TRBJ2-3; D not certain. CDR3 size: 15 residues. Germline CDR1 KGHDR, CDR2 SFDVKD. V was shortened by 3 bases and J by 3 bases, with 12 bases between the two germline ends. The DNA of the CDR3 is TGTGCCACCAGTGATACCGGCGGAATGACAGATACGCAGTATTTT. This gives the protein CATSDTGGMTDTQYF.

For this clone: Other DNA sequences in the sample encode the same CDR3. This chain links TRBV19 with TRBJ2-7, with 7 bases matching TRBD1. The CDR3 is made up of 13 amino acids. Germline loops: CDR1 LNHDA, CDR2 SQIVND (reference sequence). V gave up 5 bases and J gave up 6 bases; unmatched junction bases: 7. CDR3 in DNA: TGTGCCAGTAGTCCCCGACAGGGCGGCGAGCAGTACTTC. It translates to CASSPRQGGEQYF. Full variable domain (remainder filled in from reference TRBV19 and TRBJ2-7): DGGITQSPKYLFRKEGQNVTLSCEQNLNHDAMYWYRQDPGQGLRLIYYSQIVNDFQKGDIAEGYSVSREKKESFPLTVTSAQKNPTAFYLCASSPRQGGEQYFGPGTRLTVT.

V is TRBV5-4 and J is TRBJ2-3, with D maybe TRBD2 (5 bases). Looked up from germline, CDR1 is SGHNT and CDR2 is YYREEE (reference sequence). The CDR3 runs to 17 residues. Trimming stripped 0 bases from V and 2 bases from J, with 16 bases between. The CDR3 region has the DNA TGTGCCAGCAGCTTGGGGGATGACTACGGATCCACAGATACGCAGTATTTT. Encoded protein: CASSLGDDYGSTDTQYF.

DNA for the CDR3: TGTGCCAGTAGTATTGGACAGAGAGTAGCCAAAAACATTCAGTACTTC. Translation: CASSIGQRVAKNIQYF. V gene TRBV19 combines with J gene TRBJ2-4; D might be TRBD1 (6 bases). CDR1 and CDR2 from the germline V gene are LNHDA and SQIVND (reference sequence). Trimming shortened V by 3 bases and J by 0 bases, and 12 bases separated the two germline ends. CDR3 length: 16 amino acids.

CDR3 in DNA: TGTGCCAGCAGCCAGGGGGGTAGTGGATCACCCCTCCACTTT. Protein product: CASSQGGSGSPLHF. The chain couples TRBV3-1 (or the pseudogene TRBV3-2) to TRBJ1-6; D is possibly TRBD1 (5 bases). V was cut by 3 bases and J by 10 bases, with 13 bases left in between. This CDR3 is 14 amino acids long. Per the germline V gene, CDR1 is LGHDT and CDR2 is YNNKEL (reference sequence).

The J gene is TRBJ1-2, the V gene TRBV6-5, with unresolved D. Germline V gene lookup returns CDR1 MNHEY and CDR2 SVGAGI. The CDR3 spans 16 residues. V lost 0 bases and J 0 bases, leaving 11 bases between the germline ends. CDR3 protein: CASSYSWRESNYGYTF. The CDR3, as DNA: TGTGCCAGCAGTTACTCGTGGCGGGAATCTAACTATGGCTACACCTTC.

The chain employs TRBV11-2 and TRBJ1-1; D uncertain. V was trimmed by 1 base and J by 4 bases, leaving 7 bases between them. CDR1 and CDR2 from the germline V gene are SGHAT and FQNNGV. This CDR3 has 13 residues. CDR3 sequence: CASSLGDSTEAFF. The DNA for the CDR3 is TGTGCCAGCAGCTTAGGAGATTCCACTGAAGCTTTCTTT.

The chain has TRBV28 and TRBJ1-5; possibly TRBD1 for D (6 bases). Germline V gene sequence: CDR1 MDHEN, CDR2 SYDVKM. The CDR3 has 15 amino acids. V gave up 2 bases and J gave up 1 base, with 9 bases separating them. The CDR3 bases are TGTGCCAGCAGTTTAAGGGGGGGCAGCAATCAGCCCCAGCATTTT. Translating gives CASSLRGGSNQPQHF.

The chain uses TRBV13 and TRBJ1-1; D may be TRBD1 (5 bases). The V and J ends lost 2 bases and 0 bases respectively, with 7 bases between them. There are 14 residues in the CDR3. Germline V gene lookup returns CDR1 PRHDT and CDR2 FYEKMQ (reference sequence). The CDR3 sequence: CASSLRGMNTEAFF. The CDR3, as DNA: TGTGCCAGCAGCTTAAGGGGAATGAACACTGAAGCTTTCTTT.

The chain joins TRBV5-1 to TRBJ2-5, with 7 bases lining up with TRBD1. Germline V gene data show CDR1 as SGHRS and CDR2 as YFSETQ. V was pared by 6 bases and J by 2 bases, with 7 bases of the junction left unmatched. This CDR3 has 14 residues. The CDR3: CASTRQGEQETQYF. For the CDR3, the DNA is TGCGCCAGCACCCGGCAGGGGGAACAAGAGACCCAGTACTTC.

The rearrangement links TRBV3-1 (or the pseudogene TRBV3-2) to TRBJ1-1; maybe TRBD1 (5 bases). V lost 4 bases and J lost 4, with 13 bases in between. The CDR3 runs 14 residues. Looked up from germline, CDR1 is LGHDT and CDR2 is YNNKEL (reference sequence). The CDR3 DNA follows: TGTGCCAGCAGCCGGGCGGGGGGAATCACTGAAGCTTTCTTT. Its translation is CASSRAGGITEAFF.

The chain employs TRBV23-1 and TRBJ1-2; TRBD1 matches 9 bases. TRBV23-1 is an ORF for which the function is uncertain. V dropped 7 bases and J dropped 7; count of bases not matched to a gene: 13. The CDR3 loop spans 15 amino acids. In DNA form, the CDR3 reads TGCGCCAGCATTCACCGGGACAGGGTGTATTCTGGCTACACCTTC. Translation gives CASIHRDRVYSGYTF.